The present T cell receptor beta chain was sequenced within a study of blood T cell repertoires in COVID-19. This table comes from immunoSEQ multiplex PCR, and its TCRdb copy is limited to in-frame clones, with some not included. This table holds 95,000 to 110,000 clones, approximately 87% found once. This clone is a singleton in its sample. Trimming left V 2 bases short and J 2 bases short, with 12 bases between. This CDR3 is 15 amino acids long. Germline V lookup: CDR1 MNHEY, CDR2 SVGAGI. Sequencing input: peripheral blood. The source is a man aged 45 to 65 with acute or convalescent COVID-19. The chain uses TRBV6-5 and TRBJ1-2; D is unclear. This chain's CDR3 is CASSYAAVRNYGYTF. Here the CDR3 DNA reads TGTGCCAGCAGTTACGCGGCAGTACGAAACTATGGCTACACCTTC.